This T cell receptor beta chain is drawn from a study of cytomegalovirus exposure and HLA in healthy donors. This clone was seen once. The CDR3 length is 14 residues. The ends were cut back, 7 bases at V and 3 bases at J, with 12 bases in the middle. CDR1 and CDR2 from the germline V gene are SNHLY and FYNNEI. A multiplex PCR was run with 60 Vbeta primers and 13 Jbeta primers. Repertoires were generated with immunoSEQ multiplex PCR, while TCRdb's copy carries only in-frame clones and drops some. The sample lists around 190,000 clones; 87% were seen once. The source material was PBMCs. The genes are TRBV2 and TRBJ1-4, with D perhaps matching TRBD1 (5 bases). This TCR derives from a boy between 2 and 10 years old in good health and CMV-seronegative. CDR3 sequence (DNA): TGTGCCAGCACCCCCGACAGTCCTAATGAAAAACTGTTTTTT. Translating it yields CASTPDSPNEKLFF. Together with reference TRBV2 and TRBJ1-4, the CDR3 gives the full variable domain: EPEVTQTPSHQVTQMGQEVILRCVPISNHLYFYWYRQILGQKVEFLVSFYNNEISEKSEIFDDQFSVERPDGSNFTLKIRSTKLEDSAMYFCASTPDSPNEKLFFGSGTQLSVL.